Listed below are T cell receptor beta chains from one sample, sequenced in a study of blood T cell repertoires in COVID-19. Libraries were prepared by immunoSEQ multiplex PCR; TCRdb keeps only in-frame clonotypes and omits some of them. Seen here are 85,000 to 130,000 clones, roughly 86% observed once, and the top ten hold about 6.3%. The specimen sequenced was peripheral blood. The receptors shown here come from a woman aged 55 to 70 with acute or convalescent COVID-19. Each CDR3 is given with its conserved first and last residue. Size is stated for part of the rows, as once, few or many counts, or as a class when the clone is expanded.

clone_size,v_call,cdr3_aa
-,TRBV19,CASGTRGVFGGEQFF
-,TRBV5-1,CASSLGTVPNQPQHF
-,TRBV28,CASSLGQIYGYTF
-,TRBV2,CASSGQLYSNQPQHF
-,TRBV19,CASTLDRGRGGYTF
-,TRBV18,CASSQGANQPQHF
-,TRBV9,CASSVGLLGASAPGELFF
once,TRBV19,CASSTRQGRPEKLFF
once,TRBV7-2,CASSPTGTSGLNEQFF
-,TRBV5-8,CASSSGQLNTGELFF
-,TRBV28,CASSLREQPQHF
-,TRBV6-5,CASRRDRMNTEAFF
-,TRBV24-1,CATSDQPGQEAFF
-,TRBV5-1,CASSSAGPTYNEQFF
-,TRBV7-8,CASSPLRYEAFF
-,TRBV28,CASSYSLTGNTIYF
-,TRBV10-3,CAISEQAGELFF
-,TRBV19,CATTTGRTGELFF
few,TRBV30,CAWTSGRAVIAKNIQYF
few,TRBV5-1,CASSLEGAKEKLFF
-,TRBV29-1,CSVGGQAHQETQYF
once,TRBV5-1,CASSFSKYREQFF
-,TRBV18,CASSPIDSNQPQHF
-,TRBV3-1/TRBV3-2,CASRVTSTDTQYF
-,TRBV18,CASSPTREGFNEKLFF
-,TRBV27,CATIASGLASDTQYF
-,TRBV24-1,CATSDGGRPADTQYF
-,TRBV2,CASSGLPNEKLFF
-,TRBV30,CAWSFGGTSEKLFF
-,TRBV15,CATSRGGGFSEKLFF
-,TRBV6-1,CASSDQGAIPQPQHF
-,TRBV6-2/TRBV6-3,CASSYRWTGGKYEQYF
-,TRBV28,CASSLSHSNQPQHF
-,TRBV5-1,CASSLGRGPGNTIYF
once,TRBV29-1,CSVVQRGPTSTDTQYF
-,TRBV28,CASILGSTEAFF
-,TRBV7-9,CASSLSPLPSGNTIYF
-,TRBV20-1,CSASLGTGGYEQYF
-,TRBV5-1,CASSDGLAGYISYNEQFF
-,TRBV28,CASSFPSGRSSVNEQFF